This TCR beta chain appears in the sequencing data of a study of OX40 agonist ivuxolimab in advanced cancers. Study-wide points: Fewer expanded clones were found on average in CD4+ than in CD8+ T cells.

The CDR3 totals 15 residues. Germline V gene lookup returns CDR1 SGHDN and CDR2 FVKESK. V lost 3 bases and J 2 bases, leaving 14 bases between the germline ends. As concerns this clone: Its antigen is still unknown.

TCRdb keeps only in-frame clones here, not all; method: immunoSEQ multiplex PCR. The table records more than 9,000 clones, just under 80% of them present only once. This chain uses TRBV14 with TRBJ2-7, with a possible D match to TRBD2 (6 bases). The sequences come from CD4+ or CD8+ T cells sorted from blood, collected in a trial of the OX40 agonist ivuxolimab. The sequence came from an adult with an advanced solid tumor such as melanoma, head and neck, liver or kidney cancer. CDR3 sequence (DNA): TGTGCCAGCAGCCAGTCGTGGCGGGACCCCTACGAGCAGTACTTC. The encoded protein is CASSQSWRDPYEQYF.